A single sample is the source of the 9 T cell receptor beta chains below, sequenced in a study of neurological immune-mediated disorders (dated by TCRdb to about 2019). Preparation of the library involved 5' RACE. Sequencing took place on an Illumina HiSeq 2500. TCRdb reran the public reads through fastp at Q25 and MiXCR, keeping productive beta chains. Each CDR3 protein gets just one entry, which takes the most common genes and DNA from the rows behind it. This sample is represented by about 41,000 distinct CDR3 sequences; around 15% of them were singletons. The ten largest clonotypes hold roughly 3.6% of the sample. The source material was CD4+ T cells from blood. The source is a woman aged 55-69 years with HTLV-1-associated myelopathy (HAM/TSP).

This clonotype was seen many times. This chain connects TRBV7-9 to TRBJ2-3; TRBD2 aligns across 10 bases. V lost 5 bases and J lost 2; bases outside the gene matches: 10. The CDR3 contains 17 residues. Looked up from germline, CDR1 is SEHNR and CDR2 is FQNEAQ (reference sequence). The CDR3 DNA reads TGTGCCAGCAGCAAAGATCTAGCGGGGGCCACCACAGATACGCAGTATTTT. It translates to CASSKDLAGATTDTQYF.

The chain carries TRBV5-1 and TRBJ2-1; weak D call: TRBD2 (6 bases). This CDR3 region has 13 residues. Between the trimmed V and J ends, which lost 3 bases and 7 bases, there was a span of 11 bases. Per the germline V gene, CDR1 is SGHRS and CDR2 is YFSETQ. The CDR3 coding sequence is TGCGCCAGCAGCTCGCCGGGGGTGAATGAGCAGTTCTTC. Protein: CASSSPGVNEQFF.

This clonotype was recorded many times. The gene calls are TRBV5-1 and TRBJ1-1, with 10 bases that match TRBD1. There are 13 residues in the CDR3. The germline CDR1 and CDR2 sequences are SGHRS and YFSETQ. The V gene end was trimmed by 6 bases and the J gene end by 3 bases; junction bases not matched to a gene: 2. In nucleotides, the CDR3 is TGCGCCAGCACCGGACAGGGGGACACTGAAGCTTTCTTT. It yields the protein CASTGQGDTEAFF.

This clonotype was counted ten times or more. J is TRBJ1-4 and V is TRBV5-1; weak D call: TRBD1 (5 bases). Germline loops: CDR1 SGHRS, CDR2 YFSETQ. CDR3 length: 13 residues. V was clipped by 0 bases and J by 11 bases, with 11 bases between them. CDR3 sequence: CASSLVGPGKLFF. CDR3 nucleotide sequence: TGCGCCAGCAGCTTGGTGGGTCCAGGGAAACTGTTTTTT.

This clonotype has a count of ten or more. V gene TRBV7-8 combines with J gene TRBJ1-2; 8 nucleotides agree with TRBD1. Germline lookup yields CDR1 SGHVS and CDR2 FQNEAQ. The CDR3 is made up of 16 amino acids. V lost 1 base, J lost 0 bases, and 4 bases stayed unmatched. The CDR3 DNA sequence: TGTGCCAGCAGCTTAGGACAGGGGCCTTCTAACTATGGCTACACCTTC. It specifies CASSLGQGPSNYGYTF.

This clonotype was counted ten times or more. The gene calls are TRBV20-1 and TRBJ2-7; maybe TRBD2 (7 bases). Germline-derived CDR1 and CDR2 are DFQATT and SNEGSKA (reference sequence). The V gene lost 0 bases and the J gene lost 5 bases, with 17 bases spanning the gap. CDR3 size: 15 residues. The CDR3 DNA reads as TGCAGTGCTAGAGATTCTTGGGGGGGCCTCGACGAGCAGTACTTC. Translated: CSARDSWGGLDEQYF.

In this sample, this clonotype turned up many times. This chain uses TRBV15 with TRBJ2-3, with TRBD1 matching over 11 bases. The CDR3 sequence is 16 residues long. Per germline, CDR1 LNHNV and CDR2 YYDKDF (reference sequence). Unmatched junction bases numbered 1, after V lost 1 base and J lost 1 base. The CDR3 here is CATSRGDRGGTDTQYF. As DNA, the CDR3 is TGTGCCACCAGCAGAGGGGACAGGGGGGGCACAGATACGCAGTATTTT.

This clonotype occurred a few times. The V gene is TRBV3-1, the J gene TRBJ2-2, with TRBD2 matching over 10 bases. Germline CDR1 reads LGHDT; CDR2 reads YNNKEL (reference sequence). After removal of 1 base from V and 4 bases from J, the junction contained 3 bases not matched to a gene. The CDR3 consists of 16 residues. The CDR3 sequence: CASSQGLAGVTGELFF. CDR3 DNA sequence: TGTGCCAGCAGCCAAGGCCTAGCGGGGGTCACCGGGGAGCTGTTTTTT.

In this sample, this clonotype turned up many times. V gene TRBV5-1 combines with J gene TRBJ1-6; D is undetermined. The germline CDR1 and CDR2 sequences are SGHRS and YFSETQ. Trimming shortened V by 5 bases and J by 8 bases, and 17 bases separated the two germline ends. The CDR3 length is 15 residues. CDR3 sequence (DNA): TGCGCCAGCAGTTCGGACGGTTTAATGTATTCACCCCTCCACTTT. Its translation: CASSSDGLMYSPLHF.